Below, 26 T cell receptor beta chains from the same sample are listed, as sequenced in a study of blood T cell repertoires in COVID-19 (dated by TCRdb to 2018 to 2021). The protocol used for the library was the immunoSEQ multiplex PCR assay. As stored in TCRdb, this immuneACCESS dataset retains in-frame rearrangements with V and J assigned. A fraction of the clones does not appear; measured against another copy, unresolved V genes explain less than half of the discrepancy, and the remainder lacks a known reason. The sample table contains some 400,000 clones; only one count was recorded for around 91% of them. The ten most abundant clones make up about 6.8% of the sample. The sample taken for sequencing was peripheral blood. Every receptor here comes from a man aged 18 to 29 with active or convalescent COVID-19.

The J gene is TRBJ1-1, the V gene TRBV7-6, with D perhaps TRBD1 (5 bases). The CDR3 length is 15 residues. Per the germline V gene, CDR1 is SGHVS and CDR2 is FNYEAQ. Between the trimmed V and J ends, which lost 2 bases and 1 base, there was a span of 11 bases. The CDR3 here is CASSLRGRENTEAFF. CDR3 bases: TGTGCCAGCAGCTTACGTGGCAGGGAGAACACTGAAGCTTTCTTT.

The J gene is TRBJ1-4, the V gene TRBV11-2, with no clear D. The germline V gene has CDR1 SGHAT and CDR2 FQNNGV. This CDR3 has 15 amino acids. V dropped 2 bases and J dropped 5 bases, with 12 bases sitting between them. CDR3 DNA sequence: TGTGCCAGCAGCTTAAGTCCGGGATCAAATGAAAAACTGTTTTTT. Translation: CASSLSPGSNEKLFF.

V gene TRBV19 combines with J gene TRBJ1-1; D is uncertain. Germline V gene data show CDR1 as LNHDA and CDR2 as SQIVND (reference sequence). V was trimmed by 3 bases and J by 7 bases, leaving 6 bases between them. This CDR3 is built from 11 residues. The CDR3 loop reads CASSIGLEAFF. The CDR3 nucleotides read TGTGCCAGTAGTATCGGTCTTGAAGCTTTCTTT.

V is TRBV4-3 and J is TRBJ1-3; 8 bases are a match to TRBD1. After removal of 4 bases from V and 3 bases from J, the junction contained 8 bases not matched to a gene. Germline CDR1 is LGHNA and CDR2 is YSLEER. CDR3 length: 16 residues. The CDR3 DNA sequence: TGCGCCAGCAGCCCATTCCCAGGGGGCGGTGGAAACACCATATATTTT. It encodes CASSPFPGGGGNTIYF.

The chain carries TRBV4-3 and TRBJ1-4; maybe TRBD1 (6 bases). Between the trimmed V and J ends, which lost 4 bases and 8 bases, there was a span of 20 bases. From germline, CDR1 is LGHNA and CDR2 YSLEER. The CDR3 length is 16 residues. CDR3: CASSRNSQGRFEKLFF. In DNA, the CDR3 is TGCGCCAGCAGCCGAAACTCACAGGGTAGATTCGAAAAACTGTTTTTT.

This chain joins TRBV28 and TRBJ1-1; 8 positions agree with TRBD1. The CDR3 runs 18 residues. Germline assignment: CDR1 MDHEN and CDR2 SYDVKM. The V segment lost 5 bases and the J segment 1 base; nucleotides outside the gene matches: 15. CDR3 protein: CASSRTDRGRRGNTEAFF. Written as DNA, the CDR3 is TGTGCCAGCAGTCGAACCGACAGGGGTCGGCGGGGGAACACTGAAGCTTTCTTT.

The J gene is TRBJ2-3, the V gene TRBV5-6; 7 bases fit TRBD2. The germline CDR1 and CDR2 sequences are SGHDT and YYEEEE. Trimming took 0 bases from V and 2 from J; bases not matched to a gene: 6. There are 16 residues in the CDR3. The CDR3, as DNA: TGTGCCAGCAGCTTGGGTGCGGGAGCGTACACAGATACGCAGTATTTT. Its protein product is CASSLGAGAYTDTQYF.

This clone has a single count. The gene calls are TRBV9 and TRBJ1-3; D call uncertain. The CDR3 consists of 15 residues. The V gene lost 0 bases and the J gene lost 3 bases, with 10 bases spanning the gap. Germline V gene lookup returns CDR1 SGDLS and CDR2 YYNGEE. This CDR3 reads CASSVAGSHGNTIYF. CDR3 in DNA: TGTGCCAGCAGCGTAGCGGGGAGCCATGGAAACACCATATATTTT.

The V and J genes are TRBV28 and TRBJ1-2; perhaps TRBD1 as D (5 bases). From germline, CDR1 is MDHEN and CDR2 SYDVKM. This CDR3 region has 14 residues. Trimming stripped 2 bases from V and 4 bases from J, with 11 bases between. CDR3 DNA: TGTGCCAGCAGTTTAAGGGTCAGGGCCTATGGCTACACCTTC. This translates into CASSLRVRAYGYTF.

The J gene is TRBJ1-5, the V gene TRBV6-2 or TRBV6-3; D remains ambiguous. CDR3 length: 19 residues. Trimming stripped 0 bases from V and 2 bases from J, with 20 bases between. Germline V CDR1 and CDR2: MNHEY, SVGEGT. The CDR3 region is CASSYSKAVSFIGNQPQHF. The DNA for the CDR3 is TGTGCCAGCAGTTACTCGAAGGCGGTCAGTTTTATTGGCAATCAGCCCCAGCATTTT.

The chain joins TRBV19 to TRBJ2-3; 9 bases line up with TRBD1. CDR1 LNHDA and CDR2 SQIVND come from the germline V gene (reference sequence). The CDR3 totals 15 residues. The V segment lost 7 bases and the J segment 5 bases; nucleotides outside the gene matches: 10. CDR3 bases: TGTGCCAGTAAGTTTTGGGACAGGGAAGAAGATACGCAGTATTTT. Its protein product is CASKFWDREEDTQYF.

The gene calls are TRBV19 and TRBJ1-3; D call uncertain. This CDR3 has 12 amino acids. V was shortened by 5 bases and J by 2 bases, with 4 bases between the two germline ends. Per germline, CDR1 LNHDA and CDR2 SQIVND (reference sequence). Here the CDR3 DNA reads TGTGCCAGTAGTGTAACTGGAAACACCATATATTTT. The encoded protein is CASSVTGNTIYF.

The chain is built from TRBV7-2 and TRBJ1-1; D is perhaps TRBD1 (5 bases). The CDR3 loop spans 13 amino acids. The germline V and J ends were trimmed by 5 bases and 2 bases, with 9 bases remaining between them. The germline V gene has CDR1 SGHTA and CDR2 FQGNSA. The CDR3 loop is CASSAGLNTEAFF. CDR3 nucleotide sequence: TGTGCCAGCAGCGCAGGGTTAAACACTGAAGCTTTCTTT. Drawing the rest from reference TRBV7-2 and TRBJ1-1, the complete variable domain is GAGVSQSPSNKVTEKGKDVELRCDPISGHTALYWYRQSLGQGLEFLIYFQGNSAPDKSGLPSDRFSAERTGGSVSTLTIQRTQQEDSAVYLCASSAGLNTEAFFGQGTRLTVV.

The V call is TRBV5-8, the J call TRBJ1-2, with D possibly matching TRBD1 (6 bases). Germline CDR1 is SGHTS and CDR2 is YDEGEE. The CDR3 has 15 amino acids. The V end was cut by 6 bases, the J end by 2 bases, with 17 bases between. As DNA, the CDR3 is TGTGCCAGCACTCAAACAGGGAGCGGCAACTATGGCTACACCTTC. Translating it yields CASTQTGSGNYGYTF.

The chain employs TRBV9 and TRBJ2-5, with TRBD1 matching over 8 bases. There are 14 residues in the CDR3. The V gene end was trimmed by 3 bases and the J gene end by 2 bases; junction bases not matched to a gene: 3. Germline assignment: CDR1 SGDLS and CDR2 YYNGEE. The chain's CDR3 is CASSGTGSQETQYF. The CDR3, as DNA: TGTGCCAGCAGCGGGACAGGGAGTCAAGAGACCCAGTACTTC.

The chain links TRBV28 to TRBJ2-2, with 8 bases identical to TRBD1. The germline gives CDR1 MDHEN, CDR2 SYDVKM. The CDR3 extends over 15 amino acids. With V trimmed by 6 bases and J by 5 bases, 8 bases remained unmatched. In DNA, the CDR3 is TGTGCCAGCAGGACCGGGACAGGCCGAACCGGGGAGCTGTTTTTT. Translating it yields CASRTGTGRTGELFF.

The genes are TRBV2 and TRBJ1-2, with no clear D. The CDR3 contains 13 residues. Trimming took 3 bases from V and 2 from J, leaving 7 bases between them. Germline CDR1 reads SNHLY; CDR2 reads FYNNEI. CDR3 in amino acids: CASSEERNYGYTF. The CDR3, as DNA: TGTGCCAGCAGTGAGGAGCGGAACTATGGCTACACCTTC.

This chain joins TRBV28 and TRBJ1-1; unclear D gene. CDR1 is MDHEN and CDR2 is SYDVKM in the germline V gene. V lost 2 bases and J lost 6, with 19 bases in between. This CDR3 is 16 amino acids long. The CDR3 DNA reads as TGTGCCAGCAGTTTACGGGGTGAGGTCGATACCCCTGAAGCTTTCTTT. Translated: CASSLRGEVDTPEAFF. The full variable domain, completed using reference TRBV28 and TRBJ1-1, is DVKVTQSSRYLVKRTGEKVFLECVQDMDHENMFWYRQDPGLGLRLIYFSYDVKMKEKGDIPEGYSVSREKKERFSLILESASTNQTSMYLCASSLRGEVDTPEAFFGQGTRLTVV.

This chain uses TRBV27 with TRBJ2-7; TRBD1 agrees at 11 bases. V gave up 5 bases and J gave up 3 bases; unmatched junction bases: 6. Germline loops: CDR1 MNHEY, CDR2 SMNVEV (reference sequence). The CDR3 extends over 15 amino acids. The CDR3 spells CASSLTGTGGYEQYF. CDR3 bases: TGTGCCAGCAGTCTCACCGGGACAGGGGGCTACGAGCAGTACTTC.

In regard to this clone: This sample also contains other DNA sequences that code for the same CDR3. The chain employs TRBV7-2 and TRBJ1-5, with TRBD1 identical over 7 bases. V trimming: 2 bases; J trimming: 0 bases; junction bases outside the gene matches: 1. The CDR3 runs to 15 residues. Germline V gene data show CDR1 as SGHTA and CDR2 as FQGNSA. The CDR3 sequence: CASSLSGGSNQPQHF. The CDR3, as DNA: TGTGCCAGCAGCTTATCAGGGGGTAGCAATCAGCCCCAGCATTTT.

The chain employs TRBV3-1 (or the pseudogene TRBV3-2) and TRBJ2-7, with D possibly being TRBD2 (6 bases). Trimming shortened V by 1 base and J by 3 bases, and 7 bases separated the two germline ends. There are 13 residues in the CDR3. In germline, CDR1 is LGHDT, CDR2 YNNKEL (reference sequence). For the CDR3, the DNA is TGTGCCAGCAGCCAAGCTAGCGTCTACGAGCAGTACTTC. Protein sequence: CASSQASVYEQYF.

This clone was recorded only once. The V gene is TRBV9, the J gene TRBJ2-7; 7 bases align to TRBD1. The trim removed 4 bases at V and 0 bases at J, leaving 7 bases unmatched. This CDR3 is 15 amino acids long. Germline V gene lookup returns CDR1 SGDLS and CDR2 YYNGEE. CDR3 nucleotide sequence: TGTGCCAGCAGCATCGGACAGGCCAGCTCCTACGAGCAGTACTTC. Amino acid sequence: CASSIGQASSYEQYF.

The DNA of the CDR3 is TGTGCCAGCAGTTACGAGACTAGCGGGTTGACCGGGGAGCTGTTTTTT. Translated: CASSYETSGLTGELFF. The V call is TRBV6-5, the J call TRBJ2-2; 10 bases align to TRBD2. With 2 bases clipped from V and 5 bases from J, the junction kept 5 bases outside the gene matches. The germline gives CDR1 MNHEY, CDR2 SVGAGI. This CDR3 has 16 residues.

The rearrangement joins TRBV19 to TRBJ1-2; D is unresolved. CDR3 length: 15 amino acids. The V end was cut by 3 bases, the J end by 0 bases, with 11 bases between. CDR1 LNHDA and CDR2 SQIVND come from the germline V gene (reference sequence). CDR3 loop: CASSIGRGSNYGYTF. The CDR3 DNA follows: TGTGCCAGTAGTATTGGGCGAGGGTCTAACTATGGCTACACCTTC. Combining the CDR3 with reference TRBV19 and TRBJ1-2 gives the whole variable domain DGGITQSPKYLFRKEGQNVTLSCEQNLNHDAMYWYRQDPGQGLRLIYYSQIVNDFQKGDIAEGYSVSREKKESFPLTVTSAQKNPTAFYLCASSIGRGSNYGYTFGSGTRLTVV.

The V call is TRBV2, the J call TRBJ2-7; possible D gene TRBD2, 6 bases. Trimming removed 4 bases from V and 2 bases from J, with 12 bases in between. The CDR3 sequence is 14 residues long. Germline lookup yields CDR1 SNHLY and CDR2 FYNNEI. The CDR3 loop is CASSGMGGPYEQYF. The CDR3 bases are TGTGCCAGCAGTGGAATGGGGGGACCCTACGAGCAGTACTTC.

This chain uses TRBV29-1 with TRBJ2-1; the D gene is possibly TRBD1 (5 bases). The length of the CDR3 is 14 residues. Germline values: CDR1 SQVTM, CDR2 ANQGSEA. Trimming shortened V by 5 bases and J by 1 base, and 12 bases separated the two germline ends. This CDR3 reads CSVLQGISYNEQFF. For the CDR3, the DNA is TGCAGCGTTCTCCAGGGCATTTCCTACAATGAGCAGTTCTTC.